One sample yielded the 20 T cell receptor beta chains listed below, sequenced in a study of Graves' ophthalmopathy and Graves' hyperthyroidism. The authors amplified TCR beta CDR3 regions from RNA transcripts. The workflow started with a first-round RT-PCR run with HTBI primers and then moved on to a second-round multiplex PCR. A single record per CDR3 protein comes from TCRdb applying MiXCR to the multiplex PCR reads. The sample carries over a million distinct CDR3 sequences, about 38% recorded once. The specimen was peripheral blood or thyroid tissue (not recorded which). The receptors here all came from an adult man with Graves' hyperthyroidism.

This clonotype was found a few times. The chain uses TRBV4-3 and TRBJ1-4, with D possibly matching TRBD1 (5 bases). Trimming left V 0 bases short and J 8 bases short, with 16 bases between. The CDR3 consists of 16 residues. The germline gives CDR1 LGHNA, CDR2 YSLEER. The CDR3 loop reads CASSQDPPGSEEKLFF. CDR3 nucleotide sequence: TGCGCCAGCAGCCAAGATCCCCCAGGGTCGGAAGAAAAACTGTTTTTT.

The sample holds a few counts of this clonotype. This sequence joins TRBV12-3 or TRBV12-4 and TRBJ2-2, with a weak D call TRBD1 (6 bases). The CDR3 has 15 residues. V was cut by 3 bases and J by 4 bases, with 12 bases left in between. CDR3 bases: TGTGCCAGCAGTTTTCTAGGGGGAGCCACCGGGGAGCTGTTTTTT. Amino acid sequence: CASSFLGGATGELFF.

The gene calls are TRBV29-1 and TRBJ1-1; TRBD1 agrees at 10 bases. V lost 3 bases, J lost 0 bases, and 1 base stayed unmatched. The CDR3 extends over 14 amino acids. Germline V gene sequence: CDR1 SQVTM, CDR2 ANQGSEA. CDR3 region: CSVEGTGVNTEAFF. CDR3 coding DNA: TGCAGCGTTGAGGGGACAGGGGTGAACACTGAAGCTTTCTTT.

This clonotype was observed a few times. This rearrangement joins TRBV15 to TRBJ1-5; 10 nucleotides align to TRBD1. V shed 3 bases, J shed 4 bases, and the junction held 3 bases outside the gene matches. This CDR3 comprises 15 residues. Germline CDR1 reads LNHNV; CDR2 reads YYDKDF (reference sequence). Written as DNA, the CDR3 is TGTGCCACCAGCAGGTGGGGACAGGGGAATCAGCCCCAGCATTTT. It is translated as CATSRWGQGNQPQHF.

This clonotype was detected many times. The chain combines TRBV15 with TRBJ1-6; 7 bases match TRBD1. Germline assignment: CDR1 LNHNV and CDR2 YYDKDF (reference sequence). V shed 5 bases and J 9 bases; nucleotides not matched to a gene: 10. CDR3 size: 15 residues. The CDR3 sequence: CATSARDSSGSPLHF. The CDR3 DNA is TGTGCCACCAGCGCCCGGGACAGCAGCGGTTCACCCCTCCACTTT.

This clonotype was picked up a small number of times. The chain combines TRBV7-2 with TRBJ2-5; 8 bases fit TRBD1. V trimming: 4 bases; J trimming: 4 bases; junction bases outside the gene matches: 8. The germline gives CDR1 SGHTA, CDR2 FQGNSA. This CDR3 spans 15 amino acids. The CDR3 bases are TGTGCCAGCAGCTCTACAGGGGGGTCGGGAGAGACCCAGTACTTC. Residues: CASSSTGGSGETQYF.

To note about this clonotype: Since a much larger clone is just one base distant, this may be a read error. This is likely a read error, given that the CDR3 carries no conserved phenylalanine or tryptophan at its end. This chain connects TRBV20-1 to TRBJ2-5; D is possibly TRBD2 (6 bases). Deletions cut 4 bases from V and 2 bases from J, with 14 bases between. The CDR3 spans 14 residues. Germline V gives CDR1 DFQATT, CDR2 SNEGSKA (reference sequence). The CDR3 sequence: CSAKDGTPQETQYL. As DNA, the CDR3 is TGCAGTGCTAAAGATGGGACTCCTCAAGAGACCCAGTACCTC.

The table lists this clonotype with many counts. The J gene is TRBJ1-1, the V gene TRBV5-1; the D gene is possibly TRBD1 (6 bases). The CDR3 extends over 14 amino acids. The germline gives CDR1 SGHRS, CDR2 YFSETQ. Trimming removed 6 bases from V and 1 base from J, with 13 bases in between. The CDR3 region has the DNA TGCGCCAGCAAGGCGGACAGAGCGAACACTGAAGCTTTCTTT. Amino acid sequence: CASKADRANTEAFF.

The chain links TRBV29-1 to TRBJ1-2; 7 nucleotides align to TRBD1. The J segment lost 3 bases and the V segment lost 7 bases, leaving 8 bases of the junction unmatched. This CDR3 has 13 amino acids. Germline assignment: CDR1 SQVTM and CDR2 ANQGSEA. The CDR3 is CSARQGGDYGYTF. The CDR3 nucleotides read TGCAGCGCCAGACAGGGCGGAGACTATGGCTACACCTTC.

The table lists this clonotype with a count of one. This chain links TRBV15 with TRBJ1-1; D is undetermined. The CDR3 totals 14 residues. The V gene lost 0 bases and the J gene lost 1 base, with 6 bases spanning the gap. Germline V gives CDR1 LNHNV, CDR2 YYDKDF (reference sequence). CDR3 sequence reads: CATSRDARNTEAFF. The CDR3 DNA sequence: TGTGCCACCAGCAGAGATGCGAGGAACACTGAAGCTTTCTTT.

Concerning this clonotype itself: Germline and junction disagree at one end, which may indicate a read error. CDR3 sequence: CVTSRARDREDSPLHF. DNA of the CDR3: TGTGTCACCAGCAGGGCACGGGACAGGGAGGATTCACCCCTCCACTTT. The chain links TRBV15 to TRBJ1-6, with 9 bases matching TRBD1. Looked up from germline, CDR1 is LNHNV and CDR2 is YYDKDF (reference sequence). The CDR3 length is 16 residues.

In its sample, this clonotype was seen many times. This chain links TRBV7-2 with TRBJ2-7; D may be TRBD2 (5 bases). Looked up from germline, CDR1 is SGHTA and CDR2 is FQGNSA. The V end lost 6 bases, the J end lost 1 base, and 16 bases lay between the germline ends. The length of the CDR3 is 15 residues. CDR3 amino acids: CASSWTAGKSYEQYF. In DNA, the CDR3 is TGTGCCAGCAGTTGGACTGCCGGGAAATCCTACGAGCAGTACTTC.

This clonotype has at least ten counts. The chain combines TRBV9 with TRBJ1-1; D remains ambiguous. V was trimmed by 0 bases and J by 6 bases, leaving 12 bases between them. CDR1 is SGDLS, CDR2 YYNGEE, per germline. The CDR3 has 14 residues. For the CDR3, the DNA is TGTGCCAGCAGCGTAGGACGCCTGGGATCTGAAGCTTTCTTT. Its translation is CASSVGRLGSEAFF. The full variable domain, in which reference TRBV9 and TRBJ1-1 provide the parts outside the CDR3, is DSGVTQTPKHLITATGQRVTLRCSPRSGDLSVYWYQQSLDQGLQFLIQYYNGEERAKGNILERFSAQQFPDLHSELNLSSLELGDSALYFCASSVGRLGSEAFFGQGTRLTVV.

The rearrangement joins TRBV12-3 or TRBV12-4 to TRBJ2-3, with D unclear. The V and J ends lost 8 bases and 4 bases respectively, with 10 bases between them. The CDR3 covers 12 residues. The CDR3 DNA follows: TGTGCCAGCCGCATCTTCGCAGATACGCAGTATTTT. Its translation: CASRIFADTQYF.

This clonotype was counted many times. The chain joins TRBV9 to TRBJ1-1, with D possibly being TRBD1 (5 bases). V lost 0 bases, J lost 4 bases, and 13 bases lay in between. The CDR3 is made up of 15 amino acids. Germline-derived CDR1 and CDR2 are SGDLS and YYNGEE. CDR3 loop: CASSVEAGRSTEAFF. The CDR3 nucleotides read TGTGCCAGCAGCGTAGAAGCAGGGAGGAGCACTGAAGCTTTCTTT.

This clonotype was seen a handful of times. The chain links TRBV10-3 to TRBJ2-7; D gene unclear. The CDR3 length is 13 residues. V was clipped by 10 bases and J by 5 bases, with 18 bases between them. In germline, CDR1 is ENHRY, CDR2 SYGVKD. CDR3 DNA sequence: TGTGCCAGCAGCAGCCTGAGTCCCCACGAGCAGTACTTC. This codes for CASSSLSPHEQYF.

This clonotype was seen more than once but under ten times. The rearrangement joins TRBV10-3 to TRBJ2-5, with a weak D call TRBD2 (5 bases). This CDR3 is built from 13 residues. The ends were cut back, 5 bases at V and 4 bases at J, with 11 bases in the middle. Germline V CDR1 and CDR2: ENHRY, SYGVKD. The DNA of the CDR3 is TGTGCCATCAGTCCGGCCCGGGGAGAGACCCAGTACTTC. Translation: CAISPARGETQYF.

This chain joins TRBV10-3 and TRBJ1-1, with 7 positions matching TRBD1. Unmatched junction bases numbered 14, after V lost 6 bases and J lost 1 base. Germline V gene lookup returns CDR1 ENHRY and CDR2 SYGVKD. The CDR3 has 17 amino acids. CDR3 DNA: TGTGCCATCAGGGCGGGGGCGGGACAGATGGGGAACACTGAAGCTTTCTTT. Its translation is CAIRAGAGQMGNTEAFF.

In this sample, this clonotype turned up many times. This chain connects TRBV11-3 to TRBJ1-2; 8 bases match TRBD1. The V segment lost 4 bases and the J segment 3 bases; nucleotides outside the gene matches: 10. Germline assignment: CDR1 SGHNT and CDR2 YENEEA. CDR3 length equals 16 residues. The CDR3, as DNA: TGTGCCAGCAGCTCACGACAGGGGCAGGTCTACTATGGCTACACCTTC. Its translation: CASSSRQGQVYYGYTF.

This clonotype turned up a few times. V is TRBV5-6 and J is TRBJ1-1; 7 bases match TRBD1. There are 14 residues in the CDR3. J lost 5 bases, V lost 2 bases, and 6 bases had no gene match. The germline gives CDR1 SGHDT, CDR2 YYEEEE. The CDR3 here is CASSFASRGTEAFF. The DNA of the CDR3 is TGTGCCAGCAGCTTCGCGTCCAGGGGGACTGAAGCTTTCTTT.